A single sample is the source of the 24 T cell receptor beta chains below, sequenced in a study of control samples from healthy donors and cancer patients. The method was immunoSEQ multiplex PCR; TCRdb's version includes in-frame clones alone and lacks a portion of them. In the table there are about 84,000 clones, around 83% of which are singletons. Sequenced: PBMCs. The receptors originated from a man aged 60-69 years with head and neck cancer.

J is TRBJ2-7 and V is TRBV6-4, with 7 bases fitting TRBD2. With 0 bases clipped from V and 8 bases from J, the junction kept 4 bases outside the gene matches. Germline V lookup: CDR1 MRHNA, CDR2 SNTAGT. The CDR3 loop spans 13 amino acids. The CDR3 spells CASSDSVGGKQYF. The CDR3 DNA is TGTGCCAGCAGTGACTCAGTGGGAGGGAAGCAGTACTTC.

The CDR3 sequence is CASMRVGYTDTQYF. The CDR3 region has the DNA TGTGCCAGCATGCGCGTGGGGTACACAGATACGCAGTATTTT. The chain uses TRBV5-4 and TRBJ2-3; no definite D call. V gave up 6 bases and J gave up 2 bases, with 13 bases separating them. Germline CDR1 is SGHNT and CDR2 is YYREEE (reference sequence). This CDR3 contains 14 residues.

This clone was counted once. V and J are TRBV28 and TRBJ2-7; D call uncertain. V dropped 3 bases and J dropped 2 bases, with 8 bases sitting between them. CDR3 length equals 13 residues. Germline assignment: CDR1 MDHEN and CDR2 SYDVKM. CDR3 DNA sequence: TGTGCCAGCAGTTTTTGGCAGACCTACGAGCAGTACTTC. Protein sequence: CASSFWQTYEQYF.

This clone was seen only a few times. The V gene is TRBV7-6, the J gene TRBJ2-3, with D unresolved. V was shortened by 2 bases and J by 2 bases, with 11 bases between the two germline ends. Germline assignment: CDR1 SGHVS and CDR2 FNYEAQ. The CDR3 sequence is 15 residues long. CDR3 residues: CASSLSPQTTDTQYF. The DNA of the CDR3 is TGTGCCAGCAGCTTATCGCCCCAGACCACAGATACGCAGTATTTT.

In its sample, this clone was seen once. The sample has other DNA sequences that encode this CDR3 too. The chain is built from TRBV7-2 and TRBJ1-5; TRBD1 matches at 8 bases. The V and J ends lost 1 base and 6 bases, in that order; junction bases with no gene match: 8. Germline CDR1 is SGHTA and CDR2 is FQGNSA. The CDR3 is made up of 16 amino acids. CDR3 in amino acids: CASSLVGQGAGQPQHF. CDR3 DNA: TGTGCCAGCAGCTTAGTGGGTCAGGGGGCGGGTCAGCCCCAGCATTTT.

The chain joins TRBV27 to TRBJ2-3, with D tentatively TRBD1 (6 bases). Germline CDR1 and CDR2: MNHEY and SMNVEV (reference sequence). Trimming pared 10 bases from V and 7 bases from J, leaving 18 bases between. There are 13 residues in the CDR3. This chain's CDR3 is CATTGTPSYTQYF. The CDR3 region has the DNA TGTGCCACTACAGGGACCCCCAGTTATACGCAGTATTTT.

V and J are TRBV7-8 and TRBJ1-3; no clear D gene. The CDR3 runs to 16 residues. Trimming stripped 0 bases from V and 2 bases from J, with 11 bases between. Germline V lookup: CDR1 SGHVS, CDR2 FQNEAQ. For the CDR3, the DNA is TGTGCCAGCAGCTTAGCAGGGTCAGGCGCTGGAAACACCATATATTTT. Translating gives CASSLAGSGAGNTIYF.

The CDR3 sequence is CASSLATAGVLNYNEQFF. The CDR3 bases are TGTGCCAGCAGCCTCGCGACGGCGGGAGTACTAAACTACAATGAGCAGTTCTTC. This rearrangement joins TRBV5-4 to TRBJ2-1; 7 nucleotides match TRBD2. Trimming removed 4 bases from V and 3 bases from J; junction bases left unmatched: 16. The germline V gene encodes CDR1 SGHNT and CDR2 YYREEE (reference sequence). This CDR3 has 18 residues.

The chain combines TRBV15 with TRBJ1-2, with a possible D match to TRBD1 (6 bases). Germline values: CDR1 LNHNV, CDR2 YYDKDF (reference sequence). This CDR3 comprises 14 residues. Trimming removed 4 bases at V and 9 bases at J, with 18 bases between. DNA of the CDR3: TGTGCCACCAGCACACGCTTGACAGGCGCGAGCTACACCTTC. It translates to CATSTRLTGASYTF. The full variable domain, in which reference TRBV15 and TRBJ1-2 provide the parts outside the CDR3, is DAMVIQNPRYQVTQFGKPVTLSCSQTLNHNVMYWYQQKSSQAPKLLFHYYDKDFNNEADTPDNFQSRRPNTSFCFLDIRSPGLGDTAMYLCATSTRLTGASYTFGSGTRLTVV.

The V gene is TRBV7-2, the J gene TRBJ2-3, with TRBD2 identical over 7 bases. Germline CDR1 SGHTA, CDR2 FQGNSA. The CDR3 loop spans 15 amino acids. V was clipped by 7 bases and J by 4 bases; unmatched bases: 11. The CDR3 region has the DNA TGTGCCAGCAAACCCGAAGCGGGAATCTCAGATACGCAGTATTTT. It translates to CASKPEAGISDTQYF.

The chain joins TRBV28 to TRBJ1-5; D remains ambiguous. Germline CDR1 is MDHEN and CDR2 is SYDVKM. The CDR3 has 14 residues. Between the trimmed V and J ends, which lost 1 base and 4 bases, there was a span of 8 bases. The CDR3 DNA follows: TGTGCCAGCAGTTTATTCGGCTTAAATCAGCCCCAGCATTTT. It encodes CASSLFGLNQPQHF.

The V and J genes are TRBV6-5 and TRBJ1-6; TRBD1 might be the D (5 bases). The CDR3 runs to 16 residues. Germline assignment: CDR1 MNHEY and CDR2 SVGAGI. Trimming took off 2 bases at V and 9 bases at J, with 17 bases between the two ends. The CDR3 loop is CASSYVWDLSSSPLHF. The CDR3 DNA follows: TGTGCCAGCAGTTACGTATGGGACCTATCTAGTTCACCCCTCCACTTT.

The rearrangement joins TRBV4-2 to TRBJ2-7; TRBD2 agrees at 11 bases. The germline V gene has CDR1 LGHNA and CDR2 YNFKEQ. The CDR3 loop spans 15 amino acids. V lost 4 bases and J lost 0; bases outside the gene matches: 2. The CDR3 reads CASSLGTSGSYEQYF. As DNA, the CDR3 is TGTGCCAGCAGCCTTGGGACTAGCGGCTCCTACGAGCAGTACTTC.

CDR3: CASSRNRGLSRKAVVGDTQYF. The CDR3 DNA sequence: TGTGCCAGCAGCCGGAACAGGGGGCTATCCCGAAAAGCGGTGGTTGGAGATACGCAGTATTTT. The rearrangement joins TRBV27 to TRBJ2-3, with TRBD1 matching 9 bases. J was trimmed by 5 bases and V by 6 bases; bases with no gene match: 27. CDR1 and CDR2 from the germline V gene are MNHEY and SMNVEV (reference sequence). The CDR3 length is 21 residues.

The V gene is TRBV2, the J gene TRBJ2-2; D is uncertain. The CDR3 sequence is 13 residues long. Germline CDR1 reads SNHLY; CDR2 reads FYNNEI. V lost 3 bases and J 4 bases, leaving 6 bases between the germline ends. The CDR3 sequence: CASSETGTGELFF. CDR3 bases: TGTGCCAGCAGTGAGACGGGCACCGGGGAGCTGTTTTTT.

The chain couples TRBV28 to TRBJ1-2; unclear D gene. CDR3 length: 15 amino acids. V was clipped by 6 bases and J by 7 bases, with 21 bases between them. Germline lookup yields CDR1 MDHEN and CDR2 SYDVKM. The CDR3: CASSLPTGPEGGYTF. In DNA form, the CDR3 reads TGTGCCAGCAGCCTCCCGACCGGGCCGGAGGGTGGCTACACCTTC.

CDR3 in amino acids: CASSLGRGADTQYF. The CDR3 coding sequence is TGCGCCAGCAGCTTGGGCAGGGGCGCAGATACGCAGTATTTT. This chain links TRBV5-1 with TRBJ2-3; weak D call: TRBD1 (6 bases). The CDR3 extends over 14 amino acids. V was clipped by 0 bases and J by 4 bases, with 9 bases between them. CDR1 and CDR2 from the germline V gene are SGHRS and YFSETQ.

This clone was recorded a few times. This chain uses TRBV29-1 with TRBJ2-1, with TRBD2 matching over 16 bases. The CDR3 loop spans 17 amino acids. V dropped 4 bases and J dropped 9; count of bases not matched to a gene: 12. Looked up from germline, CDR1 is SQVTM and CDR2 is ANQGSEA. The CDR3 sequence is CSVVGLAGGRWVIEQFF. DNA for the CDR3: TGCAGCGTTGTGGGACTAGCGGGAGGGAGGTGGGTGATTGAGCAGTTCTTC.

The chain has TRBV3-1 (or the pseudogene TRBV3-2) and TRBJ1-2; D ambiguous. Trimming shortened V by 0 bases and J by 8 bases, and 10 bases separated the two germline ends. Germline V gene sequence: CDR1 LGHDT, CDR2 YNNKEL (reference sequence). The CDR3 is 13 residues long. In DNA form, the CDR3 reads TGTGCCAGCAGCCAAGACGGACGGAGGGGCTACACCTTC. It codes for CASSQDGRRGYTF.

The J gene is TRBJ2-1, the V gene TRBV12-3 or TRBV12-4; D gene unclear. V was trimmed by 7 bases and J by 7 bases, leaving 14 bases between them. The CDR3 is made up of 13 amino acids. CDR3 nucleotides: TGTGCCAGCACGACCGAAGTGGGGAATGAGCAGTTCTTC. It specifies CASTTEVGNEQFF.

CDR3 coding DNA: TGTGCCAGCAGTTGGACAGGGTCCGAGCAGTACTTC. It yields the protein CASSWTGSEQYF. The chain employs TRBV6-5 and TRBJ2-7, with TRBD1 identical over 8 bases. Looked up from germline, CDR1 is MNHEY and CDR2 is SVGAGI. With 4 bases clipped from V and 6 bases from J, the junction kept 2 bases outside the gene matches. The CDR3 is made up of 12 amino acids.

The chain is built from TRBV5-1 and TRBJ2-1; 14 bases fit TRBD2. CDR3 size: 14 residues. CDR1 SGHRS and CDR2 YFSETQ come from the germline V gene. V lost 4 bases to trimming and J lost 7 bases; unmatched junction nucleotides: 1. The CDR3 reads CASSGTSGGNEQFF. The CDR3 DNA reads TGCGCCAGCAGCGGGACTAGCGGGGGAAATGAGCAGTTCTTC.

The rearrangement uses TRBV5-1 and TRBJ2-7; 11 bases match TRBD1. Germline trimming cut 1 base from V and 6 bases from J; bases unmatched to any gene: 9. Germline values: CDR1 SGHRS, CDR2 YFSETQ. CDR3 length: 16 amino acids. CDR3 sequence: CASSLRMRTGGSEQYF. In DNA form, the CDR3 reads TGCGCCAGCAGCTTGCGTATGCGGACAGGGGGCTCCGAGCAGTACTTC.

The chain links TRBV18 to TRBJ1-3, with D possibly being TRBD1 (6 bases). CDR3 size: 16 residues. Germline V gives CDR1 KGHSH, CDR2 LQKENI. Trimming removed 2 bases at V and 3 bases at J, with 14 bases between. The CDR3 reads CASSPDQGFSGNTIYF. The CDR3 region has the DNA TGTGCCAGCTCACCAGATCAGGGGTTCAGTGGAAACACCATATATTTT. Full variable domain (remainder filled in from reference TRBV18 and TRBJ1-3): NAGVMQNPRHLVRRRGQEARLRCSPMKGHSHVYWYRQLPEEGLKFMVYLQKENIIDESGMPKERFSAEFPKEGPSILRIQQVVRGDSAAYFCASSPDQGFSGNTIYFGEGSWLTVV.